These 21 T cell receptor beta chains came from one sample sequenced in a study of blood T cell repertoires in COVID-19. Assay: immunoSEQ multiplex PCR; the TCRdb copy retains only in-frame clones and omits some. Of under 350,000 clones detected, 65% to 90% appear once; the ten largest clones hold about an eighth. The sequenced material came from peripheral blood. The receptors derive from a human donor in a cohort sampled during active COVID-19.

This chain joins TRBV30 and TRBJ2-3; unclear D gene. The germline gives CDR1 GTSNPN, CDR2 SVGIG (reference sequence). With 8 bases removed from V and 2 bases from J, the gap between germline ends came to 11 bases. The CDR3 runs to 12 residues. The CDR3 sequence is CAGFASTDTQYF. The CDR3 region has the DNA TGTGCCGGCTTCGCCTCCACAGATACGCAGTATTTT.

V is TRBV6-5 and J is TRBJ2-2; 9 nucleotides align to TRBD1. The V gene end was trimmed by 7 bases and the J gene end by 4 bases; junction bases not matched to a gene: 7. The CDR3 loop spans 15 amino acids. The germline V gene has CDR1 MNHEY and CDR2 SVGAGI. The DNA for the CDR3 is TGTGCCAGCACTACCGGGACAGGGTTCACCGGGGAGCTGTTTTTT. Residues: CASTTGTGFTGELFF.

This clone was detected a few times. The chain employs TRBV11-2 and TRBJ1-2; D remains unclear. The CDR3 has 16 residues. V lost 7 bases and J lost 6, with 24 bases in between. CDR1 SGHAT and CDR2 FQNNGV come from the germline V gene. The CDR3 loop reads CASTLGFGQFVDGYTF. The CDR3 DNA reads TGTGCCAGCACCCTCGGTTTTGGGCAGTTTGTAGATGGCTACACCTTC.

The chain employs TRBV7-2 and TRBJ2-1; 9 nucleotides align to TRBD2. V shed 6 bases and J 3 bases; nucleotides not matched to a gene: 3. The CDR3 runs to 14 residues. Per the germline V gene, CDR1 is SGHTA and CDR2 is FQGNSA. CDR3 loop: CASRGLANYNEQFF. As DNA, the CDR3 is TGTGCCAGCAGAGGACTAGCGAACTACAATGAGCAGTTCTTC.

This clone was recorded only once. The chain is built from TRBV19 and TRBJ2-1, with 8 bases aligning to TRBD2. Unmatched junction bases numbered 5, after V lost 10 bases and J lost 3 bases. Germline loops: CDR1 LNHDA, CDR2 SQIVND (reference sequence). The CDR3 length is 13 residues. CDR3 bases: TGTGCCACAAGACTAGCGAGCTACAATGAGCAGTTCTTC. Protein: CATRLASYNEQFF. The variable domain in full, completed from reference TRBV19 and TRBJ2-1, reads DGGITQSPKYLFRKEGQNVTLSCEQNLNHDAMYWYRQDPGQGLRLIYYSQIVNDFQKGDIAEGYSVSREKKESFPLTVTSAQKNPTAFYLCATRLASYNEQFFGPGTRLTVL.

This chain connects TRBV6-5 to TRBJ2-5; weak D call: TRBD1 (5 bases). Per germline, CDR1 MNHEY and CDR2 SVGAGI. The CDR3 loop spans 12 amino acids. Trimming took 6 bases from V and 5 from J, leaving 10 bases between them. CDR3 in amino acids: CASRGHRETQYF. The CDR3 DNA is TGTGCCAGCAGGGGGCATAGGGAGACCCAGTACTTC.

The J gene is TRBJ1-5, the V gene TRBV19; D is uncertain. Deletions cut 5 bases from V and 0 bases from J, with 5 bases between. Germline CDR1 and CDR2: LNHDA and SQIVND (reference sequence). The CDR3 is made up of 13 amino acids. The CDR3 reads CASSENSNQPQHF. The CDR3, as DNA: TGTGCCAGTAGTGAGAATAGCAATCAGCCCCAGCATTTT.

About this clone itself: A much larger clone lies a single base off, so this may be a read error. Other nucleotide sequences from this sample produce the same CDR3. The chain couples TRBV9 to TRBJ2-7; 9 nucleotides match TRBD1. This CDR3 is built from 13 residues. Germline V gene lookup returns CDR1 SGDLS and CDR2 YYNGEE. J gave up 2 bases and V 3 bases, and 0 bases lay outside the gene matches. CDR3 coding DNA: TGTGCCAGCAGCGGACAGGGGGCCTACGAGCAGTACTTC. Translation gives CASSGQGAYEQYF.

The chain joins TRBV4-2 to TRBJ2-5; no firm D call. The V gene lost 0 bases and the J gene lost 0 bases, with 5 bases spanning the gap. The CDR3 is made up of 14 amino acids. Per the germline V gene, CDR1 is LGHNA and CDR2 is YNFKEQ. The CDR3 region has the DNA TGTGCCAGCAGCCAAGAACTTAACCAAGAGACCCAGTACTTC. Its protein product is CASSQELNQETQYF.

J is TRBJ1-2 and V is TRBV5-5; D is unresolved. From germline, CDR1 is SGHKS and CDR2 YYEKEE (reference sequence). With 6 bases removed from V and 3 bases from J, the gap between germline ends came to 12 bases. This CDR3 has 13 residues. The CDR3: CASTYSGDYGYTF. The CDR3 DNA reads TGTGCCAGCACCTATTCCGGGGACTATGGCTACACCTTC.

The chain couples TRBV20-1 to TRBJ2-1, with D hard to call. V lost 5 bases and J 5 bases, leaving 7 bases between the germline ends. Germline V gene lookup returns CDR1 DFQATT and CDR2 SNEGSKA (reference sequence). The length of the CDR3 is 11 residues. The CDR3 is CSAVGNNEQFF. The CDR3 DNA sequence: TGCAGTGCTGTGGGCAACAATGAGCAGTTCTTC.

This sequence joins TRBV19 and TRBJ2-2; no reliable D call. Trimming cost V 7 bases and J 3 bases, with 18 bases left between them. Germline loops: CDR1 LNHDA, CDR2 SQIVND (reference sequence). The CDR3 is 16 residues long. CDR3 bases: TGTGCCAGTACCCGACTCCCCGGAGCCGACACCGGGGAGCTGTTTTTT. Its translation: CASTRLPGADTGELFF.

The chain is built from TRBV7-2 and TRBJ1-2; D possibly corresponds to TRBD1 (6 bases). This CDR3 contains 13 residues. V was trimmed by 5 bases and J by 2 bases, leaving 9 bases between them. Germline CDR1 SGHTA, CDR2 FQGNSA. The chain's CDR3 is CASSQQGNYGYTF. CDR3 bases: TGTGCCAGCAGCCAACAGGGAAACTATGGCTACACCTTC.

V and J are TRBV27 and TRBJ2-3, with TRBD2 matching 8 bases. The CDR3 runs to 15 residues. J was trimmed by 6 bases and V by 5 bases; bases with no gene match: 10. Germline loops: CDR1 MNHEY, CDR2 SMNVEV (reference sequence). The CDR3 DNA is TGTGCCAGCAGTGCCCCAGCGGGAGAGGGGGATACGCAGTATTTT. It specifies CASSAPAGEGDTQYF.

Details on this clone: At the DNA level, this CDR3 is encoded by other sequences in the same sample as well. The chain employs TRBV7-8 and TRBJ1-2; a weak D match, TRBD1 (6 bases). The CDR3 totals 13 residues. Germline V lookup: CDR1 SGHVS, CDR2 FQNEAQ. V lost 4 bases to trimming and J lost 5 bases, with 11 bases between them. This chain's CDR3 is CASSSGQLYGYTF. The CDR3 DNA reads as TGTGCCAGCAGCTCCGGACAGTTGTATGGCTACACCTTC.

The V gene is TRBV4-1, the J gene TRBJ1-5; 9 nucleotides line up with TRBD1. The CDR3 loop spans 15 amino acids. With 3 bases clipped from V and 7 bases from J, the junction kept 7 bases outside the gene matches. CDR1 is MGHRA, CDR2 YSYEKL, per germline. CDR3 nucleotide sequence: TGCGCCAGCAGCCAGTGGGGACAGGGCCGGCAGCCCCAGCATTTT. As protein: CASSQWGQGRQPQHF.

The chain has TRBV7-2 and TRBJ2-3; 8 nucleotides agree with TRBD2. This CDR3 has 17 residues. Losses at the gene ends were 3 bases for V and 7 bases for J; bases not matched to a gene: 15. Looked up from germline, CDR1 is SGHTA and CDR2 is FQGNSA. This CDR3 reads CASSLGGLERFTHTQYF. The CDR3, as DNA: TGTGCCAGCAGCTTGGGGGGACTAGAGAGGTTCACGCATACGCAGTATTTT. Complete variable domain (other parts from reference TRBV7-2 and TRBJ2-3): GAGVSQSPSNKVTEKGKDVELRCDPISGHTALYWYRQSLGQGLEFLIYFQGNSAPDKSGLPSDRFSAERTGGSVSTLTIQRTQQEDSAVYLCASSLGGLERFTHTQYFGPGTRLTVL.

This chain connects TRBV6-5 to TRBJ1-1; D gene uncertain. Germline CDR1 reads MNHEY; CDR2 reads SVGAGI. The CDR3 covers 12 residues. With 5 bases removed from V and 9 bases from J, the gap between germline ends came to 13 bases. CDR3 sequence (DNA): TGTGCCAGCAGTCGGAGTCTTCTAAAAGCTTTCTTT. Translation: CASSRSLLKAFF.

The V call is TRBV10-2, the J call TRBJ2-3, with a possible D match to TRBD2 (6 bases). V dropped 6 bases and J dropped 2 bases, with 12 bases sitting between them. The V gene's germline CDR1 is WSHSY and CDR2 SAAADI. The CDR3 spans 14 residues. CDR3 residues: CASRPSATTDTQYF. The CDR3 region has the DNA TGCGCCAGCAGACCTAGCGCGACCACAGATACGCAGTATTTT.

V usage is TRBV18 and J usage is TRBJ1-1; D perhaps matches TRBD1 (5 bases). This CDR3 has 13 amino acids. V was pared by 3 bases and J by 11 bases, with 16 bases between. The germline gives CDR1 KGHSH, CDR2 LQKENI. CDR3 sequence: CASSPSRGLEAFF. CDR3 sequence (DNA): TGTGCCAGCTCACCCAGTAGGGGTTTGGAGGCTTTCTTT. The variable domain in full, with the rest retrieved from reference TRBV18 and TRBJ1-1, is NAGVMQNPRHLVRRRGQEARLRCSPMKGHSHVYWYRQLPEEGLKFMVYLQKENIIDESGMPKERFSAEFPKEGPSILRIQQVVRGDSAAYFCASSPSRGLEAFFGQGTRLTVV.

V usage is TRBV5-4 and J usage is TRBJ1-1; TRBD1 matches 7 bases. The V gene end was trimmed by 3 bases and the J gene end by 1 base; junction bases not matched to a gene: 3. Germline-derived CDR1 and CDR2 are SGHNT and YYREEE (reference sequence). The CDR3 consists of 14 residues. The CDR3 DNA is TGTGCCAGCAGCTCGGGACAGACGAACACTGAAGCTTTCTTT. Protein product: CASSSGQTNTEAFF. The full variable domain, with the rest looked up from reference TRBV5-4 and TRBJ1-1, is ETGVTQSPTHLIKTRGQQVTLRCSSQSGHNTVSWYQQALGQGPQFIFQYYREEENGRGNFPPRFSGLQFPNYSSELNVNALELDDSALYLCASSSGQTNTEAFFGQGTRLTVV.